Presented here are 31 T cell receptor beta chains from one specimen sequenced in a study of blood T cells in healthy people across ages. A J-beta primer mix and a sample-barcoded 5' primer were used in a second PCR of about 7 to 12 cycles. TCRdb re-called the 5' RACE reads through MiXCR, storing one row per CDR3 protein. Found here are about 730,000 distinct CDR3 sequences, about 40% of them singletons; the top ten hold more than 20%. The sample comprised blood. The origin of the receptors is a woman in her sixties or seventies in good health.

This rearrangement joins TRBV21-1 to TRBJ2-1; the table assigns TRBD2, which was not confirmed against the DNA. TRBV21-1 is a pseudogene locus. The CDR3 contains 20 residues. The CDR3 reads CASSKILRTSGMGRDNEQFF. The CDR3 DNA reads as TGTGCCAGCAGCAAAATTCTGAGGACTAGCGGGATGGGCAGGGACAATGAGCAGTTCTTC.

The V call is TRBV2, the J call TRBJ2-2; a possible D gene is TRBD2 (6 bases). CDR1 is SNHLY and CDR2 is FYNNEI in the germline V gene. The CDR3 contains 14 residues. V lost 7 bases to trimming and J lost 4 bases, with 13 bases between them. The CDR3 sequence is CASTPGLSTGELFF. CDR3 nucleotides: TGTGCCAGCACCCCGGGACTTAGCACCGGGGAGCTGTTTTTT.

This clonotype was seen only a few times. The chain carries TRBV13 and TRBJ1-1, with TRBD1 matching 7 bases. Germline CDR1 PRHDT, CDR2 FYEKMQ (reference sequence). Trimming took 5 bases from V and 12 from J; bases not matched to a gene: 12. The CDR3 totals 13 residues. The CDR3 DNA is TGTGCCAGCAGCCACTACAGGGGTGCGATAACTTTCTTT. Protein: CASSHYRGAITFF.

The chain combines TRBV4-2 with TRBJ2-7, with D possibly TRBD2 on 6 matching bases. Germline V gene data show CDR1 as LGHNA and CDR2 as YNFKEQ. Trimming shortened V by 0 bases and J by 12 bases, and 24 bases separated the two germline ends. The CDR3 is 16 amino acids. CDR3 loop: CASSQDMGGSLDIRYF. CDR3 bases: TGTGCCAGCAGCCAAGATATGGGGGGATCCCTGGATATCAGGTACTTC.

The rearrangement links TRBV7-9 to TRBJ2-5, with a weak D call TRBD1 (6 bases). This CDR3 has 14 amino acids. V dropped 3 bases and J dropped 2 bases, with 10 bases sitting between them. Germline CDR1 SEHNR, CDR2 FQNEAQ (reference sequence). The CDR3 region is CASSFFRGQETQYF. In DNA form, the CDR3 reads TGTGCCAGCAGCTTCTTCAGGGGACAAGAGACCCAGTACTTC.

The V gene is TRBV12-3 or TRBV12-4, the J gene TRBJ2-7; D is possibly TRBD2 (7 bases). The CDR3 is made up of 15 amino acids. Trimming took off 6 bases at V and 3 bases at J, with 18 bases between the two ends. CDR3 residues: CASSPPKGGLYEQYF. CDR3 in DNA: TGTGCCAGCAGCCCTCCGAAGGGGGGGCTCTACGAGCAGTACTTC.

The table lists this clonotype with many counts. The J gene is TRBJ2-3, the V gene TRBV2; the match to TRBD2 covers 10 bases. Germline V gives CDR1 SNHLY, CDR2 FYNNEI. V lost 3 bases and J lost 2; bases outside the gene matches: 8. This CDR3 contains 17 residues. CDR3 DNA sequence: TGTGCCAGCAGTGATAAGCAGCGGGGGGGCCTCACAGATACGCAGTATTTT. Protein product: CASSDKQRGGLTDTQYF.

V gene TRBV20-1 combines with J gene TRBJ2-7; TRBD1 agrees at 7 bases. Trimming at V came to 3 bases and at J to 3 bases, leaving 11 bases not matched to a gene. The CDR3 contains 15 residues. Germline lookup yields CDR1 DFQATT and CDR2 SNEGSKA (reference sequence). CDR3 amino acids: CSASLLGGFDYEQYF. The DNA of the CDR3 is TGCAGTGCTAGCTTGCTAGGGGGCTTTGACTACGAGCAGTACTTC.

This clonotype was picked up a small number of times. V gene TRBV6-2 or TRBV6-3 combines with J gene TRBJ2-1; a weak D match, TRBD2 (6 bases). The germline gives CDR1 MNHEY, CDR2 SVGEGT. This CDR3 has 14 amino acids. With 6 bases removed from V and 4 bases from J, the gap between germline ends came to 13 bases. The CDR3 bases are TGTGCCAGCAGCCGGGACTTAGTATACAATGAGCAGTTCTTC. Protein: CASSRDLVYNEQFF.

The gene calls are TRBV5-1 and TRBJ2-1; 14 bases map to TRBD2. Germline loops: CDR1 SGHRS, CDR2 YFSETQ. CDR3 length: 19 residues. With 0 bases clipped from V and 9 bases from J, the junction kept 14 bases outside the gene matches. The DNA of the CDR3 is TGCGCCAGCAGCTTGGTGGGACTAGCGGGAGCTCAGGGATCCAGTGAGCAGTTCTTC. Translating gives CASSLVGLAGAQGSSEQFF.

This clonotype was observed many times. The chain couples TRBV9 to TRBJ2-4, with D maybe TRBD2 (5 bases). Trimming took off 4 bases at V and 0 bases at J, with 11 bases between the two ends. Per germline, CDR1 SGDLS and CDR2 YYNGEE. The CDR3 runs 15 residues. Here the CDR3 reads CASSTGSGAKNIQYF. As DNA, the CDR3 is TGTGCCAGCAGCACGGGGAGCGGAGCCAAAAACATTCAGTACTTC.

With regard to this clonotype: A much larger clone lies one base from this, so it may be a read error. The V gene is TRBV2, the J gene TRBJ2-1; D ambiguous. V was cut by 8 bases and J by 5 bases, with 13 bases left in between. CDR3 length: 13 amino acids. Germline CDR1 and CDR2: SNHLY and FYNNEI. CDR3 loop: CASASSQDNEQFF. CDR3 nucleotides: TGTGCCAGCGCGAGTTCGCAGGACAATGAGCAGTTCTTC.

V is TRBV28 and J is TRBJ2-7, with D possibly called TRBD1 or TRBD2 (5 bases each). Germline V gene sequence: CDR1 MDHEN, CDR2 SYDVKM. CDR3 size: 15 residues. Trimming stripped 5 bases from V and 0 bases from J, with 14 bases between. CDR3 protein: CASSRNRGYSYEQYF. CDR3 coding DNA: TGTGCCAGCAGTCGCAACCGGGGCTACTCCTACGAGCAGTACTTC.

This chain uses TRBV27 with TRBJ2-4; 8 positions agree with TRBD2. CDR3 length equals 14 residues. Germline CDR1 MNHEY, CDR2 SMNVEV (reference sequence). Germline trimming cut 6 bases from V and 5 bases from J; bases unmatched to any gene: 6. The CDR3 sequence: CASRTGTRENIQYF. For the CDR3, the DNA is TGTGCCAGCAGGACCGGGACTAGAGAAAACATTCAGTACTTC.

The V call is TRBV7-9, the J call TRBJ1-1; D uncertain. V lost 3 bases and J lost 1, with 9 bases in between. This CDR3 is built from 14 residues. From germline, CDR1 is SEHNR and CDR2 FQNEAQ (reference sequence). The CDR3 loop is CASSFWRENTEAFF. CDR3 in DNA: TGTGCCAGCAGCTTCTGGAGGGAGAACACTGAAGCTTTCTTT.

For this clonotype: Possible read error: a much larger clone is one base away. This chain joins TRBV29-1 and TRBJ2-4, with TRBD1 identical over 7 bases. The closer fit of TRBJ2-7 to the DNA end suggests the J call may be wrong. The CDR3 length is 12 residues. Germline CDR1 reads SQVTM; CDR2 reads ANQGSEA. As DNA, the CDR3 is TGCAGCGTTGCGGGGCAGGGGGACGAGCAGTACTTC. The encoded protein is CSVAGQGDEQYF.

Concerning this clonotype: A single base separates this from a much larger clone, so it may be a read error. This chain uses TRBV11-3 with TRBJ2-7; D possibly corresponds to TRBD1 (5 bases). CDR1 and CDR2 (germline): SGHNT, YENEEA. V lost 7 bases and J lost 7, with 20 bases in between. The CDR3 is 14 amino acids. This chain's CDR3 is CASTDSLKGNEQYF. As DNA, the CDR3 is TGTGCCAGCACCGACAGTTTAAAGGGAAATGAGCAGTACTTC.

The chain joins TRBV12-3 or TRBV12-4 to TRBJ2-1, with D possibly TRBD1 on 5 matching bases. This CDR3 has 19 amino acids. V lost 5 bases, J lost 0 bases, and 23 bases lay in between. The CDR3: CASSVQGSALRSSYNEQFF. The CDR3 nucleotides read TGTGCCAGCAGTGTCCAGGGCAGTGCCTTAAGGAGCTCCTACAATGAGCAGTTCTTC.

The chain couples TRBV9 to TRBJ2-3; D ambiguous. The length of the CDR3 is 13 residues. CDR1 SGDLS and CDR2 YYNGEE come from the germline V gene. Trimming cost V 3 bases and J 3 bases, with 8 bases left between them. Written as DNA, the CDR3 is TGTGCCAGCAGCGCGGCTCTGACAGATACGCAGTATTTT. This gives the protein CASSAALTDTQYF.

This chain connects TRBV28 to TRBJ2-3; the D is unclear. Trimming took off 3 bases at V and 8 bases at J, with 6 bases between the two ends. Germline-derived CDR1 and CDR2 are MDHEN and SYDVKM. The CDR3 is made up of 11 amino acids. CDR3: CASSFATTQYF. DNA of the CDR3: TGTGCCAGCAGTTTTGCGACTACGCAGTATTTT.

The genes are TRBV21-1 and TRBJ2-7. TRBV21-1 counts as a pseudogene. CDR3 length: 14 residues. The CDR3 nucleotides are TGTGCCAGCAGCCAAGATCACGTTGTCTACGAGCAGTACTTC. This codes for CASSQDHVVYEQYF.

This clonotype was seen only a few times. CDR3 DNA sequence: TGTGCCAGCAGTGATTGGGGCACGCCGTTCTTC. Translation: CASSDWGTPFF. This sequence joins TRBV6-1 and TRBJ2-1; D is perhaps TRBD1 (5 bases). Per germline, CDR1 MNHNS and CDR2 SASEGT. The CDR3 runs to 11 residues. V lost 3 bases to trimming and J lost 15 bases, with 12 bases between them.

A few counts support this clonotype. The genes are TRBV6-5 and TRBJ2-7; TRBD1 matches at 9 bases. The trim removed 10 bases at V and 2 bases at J, leaving 9 bases unmatched. This CDR3 has 14 residues. Looked up from germline, CDR1 is MNHEY and CDR2 is SVGAGI. This chain's CDR3 is CATKERTGAYEQYF. The CDR3 nucleotides are TGTGCCACCAAAGAGCGGACAGGGGCCTACGAGCAGTACTTC.

In its sample, this clonotype was seen a few times. This CDR3 reads CASSFPGDGYGYTF. The CDR3 DNA sequence: TGCGCCAGCAGCTTTCCGGGGGATGGGTATGGCTACACCTTC. V and J are TRBV5-1 and TRBJ1-2; possibly TRBD1 for D (5 bases). This CDR3 region has 14 residues. Germline V gene data show CDR1 as SGHRS and CDR2 as YFSETQ. V dropped 2 bases and J dropped 5 bases, with 13 bases sitting between them.

The chain couples TRBV9 to TRBJ2-7; 11 positions agree with TRBD2. The DNA end is a closer match to TRBJ2-5, so the J assignment may be wrong. The CDR3 consists of 16 residues. Germline V lookup: CDR1 SGDLS, CDR2 YYNGEE. The CDR3 sequence is CASSPRGLAVGETQYF. Here the CDR3 DNA reads TGTGCCAGCAGCCCCCGGGGACTAGCGGTGGGAGAGACCCAGTACTTC.

In its sample, this clonotype was seen a few times. The rearrangement links TRBV20-1 to TRBJ2-1; D possibly corresponds to TRBD2 (6 bases). The CDR3 totals 14 residues. V gave up 0 bases and J gave up 6 bases, with 12 bases separating them. From germline, CDR1 is DFQATT and CDR2 SNEGSKA (reference sequence). The CDR3 DNA is TGCAGTGCTAGAGATTGGCGGGGTTCCAATGAGCAGTTCTTC. Translated, it gives CSARDWRGSNEQFF.

About this clonotype: This may be a read error: a much more frequent sequence differs by one nucleotide. CDR3 loop: CASSVGTSAYNEQFF. The CDR3, as DNA: TGTGCCAGCAGCGTAGGGACTAGCGCCTACAATGAGCAGTTCTTC. The rearrangement uses TRBV9 and TRBJ2-1; 9 nucleotides agree with TRBD2. V shed 0 bases, J shed 2 bases, and the junction held 0 bases outside the gene matches. The CDR3 has 15 residues. Germline CDR1 SGDLS, CDR2 YYNGEE.

This chain joins TRBV7-2 and TRBJ2-1, with D possibly called TRBD1 or TRBD2 (7 bases each). Trimming removed 6 bases from V and 9 bases from J, with 18 bases in between. Germline V lookup: CDR1 SGHTA, CDR2 FQGNSA. The CDR3 loop spans 14 amino acids. The CDR3 nucleotides read TGTGCCAGCAGGGCAGGGGGAGGGCGGAGTGAGCAGTTCTTC. Its translation is CASRAGGGRSEQFF. Variable domain in full (rest from reference TRBV7-2 and TRBJ2-1): GAGVSQSPSNKVTEKGKDVELRCDPISGHTALYWYRQSLGQGLEFLIYFQGNSAPDKSGLPSDRFSAERTGGSVSTLTIQRTQQEDSAVYLCASRAGGGRSEQFFGPGTRLTVL.

This rearrangement joins TRBV11-2 to TRBJ2-1; no definite D call. V lost 0 bases and J 6 bases, leaving 9 bases between the germline ends. Germline CDR1 SGHAT, CDR2 FQNNGV. The CDR3 covers 14 residues. The CDR3 region has the DNA TGTGCCAGCAGCTTAGAATGGGCCCTCAATGAGCAGTTCTTC. Protein sequence: CASSLEWALNEQFF. Full variable domain (missing parts from reference TRBV11-2 and TRBJ2-1): EAGVAQSPRYKIIEKRQSVAFWCNPISGHATLYWYQQILGQGPKLLIQFQNNGVVDDSQLPKDRFSAERLKGVDSTLKIQPAKLEDSAVYLCASSLEWALNEQFFGPGTRLTVL.

V usage is TRBV5-1 and J usage is TRBJ2-1, with 10 nucleotides matching TRBD2. J was trimmed by 9 bases and V by 1 base; bases with no gene match: 7. From germline, CDR1 is SGHRS and CDR2 YFSETQ. CDR3 size: 15 residues. The CDR3 DNA sequence: TGCGCCAGCAGCTTGTTTCTAGCGGGAGTTAGTGAGCAGTTCTTC. This translates into CASSLFLAGVSEQFF. The variable domain in full, with the rest retrieved from reference TRBV5-1 and TRBJ2-1, is KAGVTQTPRYLIKTRGQQVTLSCSPISGHRSVSWYQQTPGQGLQFLFEYFSETQRNKGNFPGRFSGRQFSNSRSEMNVSTLELGDSALYLCASSLFLAGVSEQFFGPGTRLTVL.

This clonotype occurred a few times. Since a much larger clone is just one base distant, this may be a read error. The chain combines TRBV24-1 with TRBJ2-1, with D uncertain. V lost 9 bases and J lost 7, with 15 bases in between. Germline-derived CDR1 and CDR2 are KGHDR and SFDVKD. This CDR3 contains 13 residues. The CDR3 region is CATDVLHGNEQFF. For the CDR3, the DNA is TGTGCCACCGACGTCCTACATGGGAATGAGCAGTTCTTC.